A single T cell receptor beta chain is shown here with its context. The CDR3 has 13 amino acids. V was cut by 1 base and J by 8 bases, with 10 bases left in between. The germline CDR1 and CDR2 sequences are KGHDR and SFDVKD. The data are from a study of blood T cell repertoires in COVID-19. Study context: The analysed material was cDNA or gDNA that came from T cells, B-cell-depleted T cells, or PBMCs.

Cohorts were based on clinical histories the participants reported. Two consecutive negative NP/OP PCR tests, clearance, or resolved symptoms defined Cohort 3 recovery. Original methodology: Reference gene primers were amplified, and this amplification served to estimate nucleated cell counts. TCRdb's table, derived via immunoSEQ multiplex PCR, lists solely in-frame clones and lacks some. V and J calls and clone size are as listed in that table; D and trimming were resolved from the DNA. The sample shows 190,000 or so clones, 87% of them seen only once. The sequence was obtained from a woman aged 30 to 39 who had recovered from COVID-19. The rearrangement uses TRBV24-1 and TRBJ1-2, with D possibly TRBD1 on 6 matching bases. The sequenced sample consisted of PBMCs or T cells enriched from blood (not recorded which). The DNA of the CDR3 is TGTGCCACCAGTGATTTCGGGGGGCGAGGCTACACCTTC. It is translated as CATSDFGGRGYTF.